These 4 T cell receptor beta chains originate from one sample sequenced in a study of T cell responses to AZD1222 COVID-19 vaccine. Using immunoSEQ multiplex PCR, the repertoire was profiled, and TCRdb retains in-frame clones only, with some absent. Here the sample spans some 120,000 clones, 80% to 90% being singletons. Material: peripheral blood, obtained on day 0 of AZD1222 vaccination. The receptors here all came from an adult in good health.

The chain recombines TRBV19 with TRBJ1-2, with D uncertain. Per the germline V gene, CDR1 is LNHDA and CDR2 is SQIVND (reference sequence). Trimming left V 1 base short and J 4 bases short, with 16 bases between. The CDR3 runs to 16 residues. In DNA form, the CDR3 reads TGTGCCAGTAGTATAGGGGCCGGCCGTAGTGTCTATGGCTACACCTTC. Encoded protein: CASSIGAGRSVYGYTF.

The table lists this clone with a few counts. The chain combines TRBV5-1 with TRBJ1-4; 7 bases are a match to TRBD1. The V and J ends lost 7 bases and 3 bases, in that order; junction bases with no gene match: 3. The CDR3 sequence is 13 residues long. Germline-derived CDR1 and CDR2 are SGHRS and YFSETQ. This chain's CDR3 is CASQTGPNEKLFF. The CDR3, as DNA: TGCGCCAGCCAGACAGGGCCTAATGAAAAACTGTTTTTT.

The chain joins TRBV18 to TRBJ1-2; D possibly corresponds to TRBD1 (5 bases). The CDR3 extends over 14 amino acids. V was shortened by 5 bases and J by 4 bases, with 14 bases between the two germline ends. Germline V CDR1 and CDR2: KGHSH, LQKENI. This chain's CDR3 is CASSARDEIYGYTF. The CDR3 region has the DNA TGTGCCAGCTCAGCCAGGGACGAGATCTATGGCTACACCTTC.

V is TRBV5-4 and J is TRBJ2-7, with D possibly being TRBD2 (5 bases). The V end was cut by 4 bases, the J end by 3 bases, with 11 bases between. Germline V CDR1 and CDR2: SGHNT, YYREEE (reference sequence). This CDR3 comprises 13 residues. CDR3 DNA: TGTGCCAGCAGCATAAGCCGGGGCTACGAGCAGTACTTC. Amino acids: CASSISRGYEQYF.